These 31 T cell receptor beta chains came from one sample sequenced in a study of shared clonotypes between healthy human individuals. Sequencing was performed with immunoSEQ multiplex PCR; in TCRdb, only in-frame clones are kept and a portion is missing. In the table there are roughly 2 million clones, approximately 94% of which are singletons. Sequencing used naive CD4+ T cells sorted from blood. As for subset: CD45RA+ positively selected. The receptor set was obtained from a man between 18 and 35 years old in good health.

The chain couples TRBV5-1 to TRBJ2-7, with D maybe TRBD1 (5 bases). Trimming pared 4 bases from V and 5 bases from J, leaving 19 bases between. CDR1 is SGHRS and CDR2 is YFSETQ in the germline V gene. The CDR3 has 15 amino acids. CDR3 DNA: TGCGCCAGCAGCCCACCCCAGGGAATAGGGGACGAGCAGTACTTC. Amino acids: CASSPPQGIGDEQYF.

J is TRBJ2-2 and V is TRBV27; 10 positions agree with TRBD1. Trimming cost V 6 bases and J 6 bases; bases outside gene matches: 7. The germline V gene has CDR1 MNHEY and CDR2 SMNVEV (reference sequence). This CDR3 spans 15 amino acids. DNA of the CDR3: TGTGCCAGCAGCACCGGGACAGGGGTGCCCGGGGAGCTGTTTTTT. Amino acid sequence: CASSTGTGVPGELFF.

The rearrangement uses TRBV19 and TRBJ1-2; no clear D gene. CDR3 size: 14 residues. CDR1 and CDR2 (germline): LNHDA, SQIVND (reference sequence). V lost 3 bases, J lost 0 bases, and 8 bases lay in between. The CDR3 loop reads CASSITSANYGYTF. CDR3 sequence (DNA): TGTGCCAGTAGTATCACCTCAGCTAACTATGGCTACACCTTC.

The chain uses TRBV6-5 and TRBJ2-5; D could derive from TRBD1 or TRBD2 (6 bases each). V shed 0 bases and J shed 5 bases, with 10 bases lying between them. Germline values: CDR1 MNHEY, CDR2 SVGAGI. This CDR3 is built from 14 residues. The CDR3 DNA is TGTGCCAGCAGTTACTCTGTAGGGGGGGAGACCCAGTACTTC. Translated, it gives CASSYSVGGETQYF.

This chain uses TRBV6-1 with TRBJ2-7, with D maybe TRBD1 (5 bases). Trimming cost V 1 base and J 2 bases, with 6 bases left between them. The CDR3 is made up of 13 amino acids. The germline CDR1 and CDR2 sequences are MNHNS and SASEGT. CDR3 bases: TGTGCCAGCAGTGAAGAGACAGCCTACGAGCAGTACTTC. This encodes CASSEETAYEQYF.

This chain uses TRBV5-6 with TRBJ2-2; the D is unclear. The V end was cut by 4 bases, the J end by 3 bases, with 16 bases between. The CDR3 totals 16 residues. Germline loops: CDR1 SGHDT, CDR2 YYEEEE. CDR3 sequence: CASSLSTAWDTGELFF. DNA for the CDR3: TGTGCCAGCAGCCTTAGTACGGCGTGGGACACCGGGGAGCTGTTTTTT.

This chain uses TRBV7-2 with TRBJ2-5; 7 bases map to TRBD1. The germline V gene encodes CDR1 SGHTA and CDR2 FQGNSA. CDR3 length: 15 amino acids. The V gene end was trimmed by 0 bases and the J gene end by 5 bases; junction bases not matched to a gene: 6. Here the CDR3 reads CASSLAVKGAETQYF. The CDR3 DNA sequence: TGTGCCAGCAGCTTAGCGGTGAAGGGGGCGGAGACCCAGTACTTC.

This chain connects TRBV2 to TRBJ1-5; D may be TRBD1 (6 bases). The CDR3 runs 15 residues. V gave up 7 bases and J gave up 5 bases, with 18 bases separating them. Germline loops: CDR1 SNHLY, CDR2 FYNNEI. CDR3 nucleotide sequence: TGTGCCAGCACCACGCAGGGACAACCCTATCAGCCCCAGCATTTT. Translation: CASTTQGQPYQPQHF. Full variable domain (remainder filled in from reference TRBV2 and TRBJ1-5): EPEVTQTPSHQVTQMGQEVILRCVPISNHLYFYWYRQILGQKVEFLVSFYNNEISEKSEIFDDQFSVERPDGSNFTLKIRSTKLEDSAMYFCASTTQGQPYQPQHFGDGTRLSIL.

In its sample, this clone was seen once. The rearrangement uses TRBV9 and TRBJ1-5; 8 nucleotides line up with TRBD1. This CDR3 spans 14 amino acids. In germline, CDR1 is SGDLS, CDR2 YYNGEE. Trimming took 4 bases from V and 1 from J; bases not matched to a gene: 1. This chain's CDR3 is CASSRQGSNQPQHF. For the CDR3, the DNA is TGTGCCAGCAGCCGACAGGGGAGCAATCAGCCCCAGCATTTT.

The chain recombines TRBV5-1 with TRBJ2-3; 9 bases map to TRBD2. This CDR3 spans 17 amino acids. Germline V CDR1 and CDR2: SGHRS, YFSETQ. Unmatched junction bases numbered 12, after V lost 3 bases and J lost 4 bases. The CDR3 sequence is CASSSGALGGGADTQYF. The CDR3 DNA reads TGCGCCAGCAGCTCCGGGGCCCTCGGCGGGGGGGCAGATACGCAGTATTTT.

The rearrangement uses TRBV7-9 and TRBJ2-3; D is undetermined. The V end was cut by 3 bases, the J end by 0 bases, with 10 bases between. This CDR3 region has 15 residues. Per germline, CDR1 SEHNR and CDR2 FQNEAQ (reference sequence). As DNA, the CDR3 is TGTGCCAGCAGCTTCTCTCTTCTTAGCACAGATACGCAGTATTTT. It codes for CASSFSLLSTDTQYF. The full variable domain, rest sourced from reference TRBV7-9 and TRBJ2-3, is DTGVSQNPRHKITKRGQNVTFRCDPISEHNRLYWYRQTLGQGPEFLTYFQNEAQLEKSRLLSDRFSAERPKGSFSTLEIQRTEQGDSAMYLCASSFSLLSTDTQYFGPGTRLTVL.

The V gene is TRBV28, the J gene TRBJ2-7; TRBD2 matches at 8 bases. There are 15 residues in the CDR3. From germline, CDR1 is MDHEN and CDR2 SYDVKM. Trimming cost V 6 bases and J 0 bases; bases outside gene matches: 7. CDR3 bases: TGTGCCAGCAGCCCCCGCGCGGGGGGCTCCTACGAGCAGTACTTC. This sequence encodes CASSPRAGGSYEQYF.

J is TRBJ2-1 and V is TRBV10-3, with D tentatively TRBD1 (6 bases). The CDR3 contains 11 residues. Trimming took 11 bases from V and 8 from J, leaving 13 bases between them. The V gene's germline CDR1 is ENHRY and CDR2 SYGVKD. As DNA, the CDR3 is TGTGCCGTTCAGGGGTTACATGAGCAGTTCTTC. Encoded protein: CAVQGLHEQFF.

V usage is TRBV5-1 and J usage is TRBJ2-5; possible D gene TRBD2, 7 bases. Per the germline V gene, CDR1 is SGHRS and CDR2 is YFSETQ. CDR3 length: 18 residues. Trimming removed 2 bases from V and 5 bases from J, with 25 bases in between. CDR3 nucleotides: TGCGCCAGCAGCTTAGCAAACGGACAGCTCGGAGCGGGGGAGACCCAGTACTTC. Its translation is CASSLANGQLGAGETQYF.

The chain couples TRBV19 to TRBJ2-2, with TRBD1 as a possible D gene (6 bases). The CDR3 has 15 residues. Germline V CDR1 and CDR2: LNHDA, SQIVND (reference sequence). V was cut by 7 bases and J by 0 bases, with 12 bases left in between. The CDR3 protein is CASTDRLPNTGELFF. In nucleotides, the CDR3 is TGTGCCAGTACCGACAGGTTACCGAACACCGGGGAGCTGTTTTTT.

This chain uses TRBV10-3 with TRBJ2-7, with D perhaps matching TRBD2 (5 bases). Germline V lookup: CDR1 ENHRY, CDR2 SYGVKD. The CDR3 runs 14 residues. The V gene lost 2 bases and the J gene lost 3 bases, with 11 bases spanning the gap. CDR3 loop: CAISERQRYYEQYF. Here the CDR3 DNA reads TGTGCCATCAGTGAGCGTCAGCGGTACTACGAGCAGTACTTC.

The gene calls are TRBV7-9 and TRBJ1-6; no firm D call. CDR1 is SEHNR and CDR2 is FQNEAQ in the germline V gene (reference sequence). V gave up 5 bases and J gave up 9 bases, with 11 bases separating them. This CDR3 contains 13 residues. CDR3 coding DNA: TGTGCCAGCAGCCCAGACGTGGGTTCACCCCTCCACTTT. It yields the protein CASSPDVGSPLHF.

As for this clone: Other DNA sequences from this sample encode an identical CDR3 as well. The rearrangement links TRBV5-1 to TRBJ2-3; 8 bases fit TRBD1. The germline gives CDR1 SGHRS, CDR2 YFSETQ. After removal of 7 bases from V and 1 base from J, the junction contained 8 bases not matched to a gene. The CDR3 contains 15 residues. The CDR3 protein is CASSTQGAGTDTQYF. The CDR3 DNA reads TGCGCCAGCTCGACCCAGGGGGCTGGCACAGATACGCAGTATTTT.

The chain couples TRBV28 to TRBJ2-7; 10 bases are a match to TRBD1. In germline, CDR1 is MDHEN, CDR2 SYDVKM. CDR3 length: 16 amino acids. V lost 5 bases, J lost 7 bases, and 14 bases stayed unmatched. This CDR3 reads CASSKLRGQGLREQYF. CDR3 sequence (DNA): TGTGCCAGCAGTAAACTAAGGGGACAGGGGCTCCGTGAGCAGTACTTC.

This chain connects TRBV5-6 to TRBJ2-1; D remains unclear. V dropped 0 bases and J dropped 0 bases, with 13 bases sitting between them. The CDR3 is 17 residues long. Germline V gene lookup returns CDR1 SGHDT and CDR2 YYEEEE. The CDR3 coding sequence is TGTGCCAGCAGCTTGGCGGCCGGAAGCCGCTCCTACAATGAGCAGTTCTTC. Translation: CASSLAAGSRSYNEQFF.

The chain employs TRBV6-5 and TRBJ2-7, with TRBD2 matching over 8 bases. Losses at the gene ends were 6 bases for V and 2 bases for J; bases not matched to a gene: 9. From germline, CDR1 is MNHEY and CDR2 SVGAGI. The CDR3 covers 15 residues. CDR3 nucleotide sequence: TGTGCCAGCAGATCCACTAGCGGACGTACCTACGAGCAGTACTTC. This encodes CASRSTSGRTYEQYF.

The chain uses TRBV7-9 and TRBJ2-7, with a weak D call TRBD1 (5 bases). V was shortened by 0 bases and J by 3 bases, with 15 bases between the two germline ends. This CDR3 spans 16 amino acids. From germline, CDR1 is SEHNR and CDR2 FQNEAQ (reference sequence). CDR3 region: CASSLARALQDYEQYF. CDR3 DNA sequence: TGTGCCAGCAGCTTAGCGCGCGCTTTACAGGACTACGAGCAGTACTTC.

This chain links TRBV7-2 with TRBJ1-5; D call uncertain. This CDR3 region has 14 residues. V gave up 2 bases and J gave up 8 bases, with 13 bases separating them. Per germline, CDR1 SGHTA and CDR2 FQGNSA. CDR3 nucleotides: TGTGCCAGCAGCTTACGTCGCCGTGATGAGCCCCAGCATTTT. Protein sequence: CASSLRRRDEPQHF.

The rearrangement links TRBV2 to TRBJ2-2; maybe TRBD1 (5 bases). Germline-derived CDR1 and CDR2 are SNHLY and FYNNEI. The V gene lost 8 bases and the J gene lost 4 bases, with 5 bases spanning the gap. The CDR3 has 11 amino acids. In DNA form, the CDR3 reads TGTGCCAGCCAGGGCACCGGGGAGCTGTTTTTT. It codes for CASQGTGELFF.

This sequence joins TRBV7-9 and TRBJ1-1; unclear D gene. The CDR3 covers 14 residues. The germline V gene encodes CDR1 SEHNR and CDR2 FQNEAQ (reference sequence). V was pared by 5 bases and J by 7 bases, with 17 bases between. The CDR3 sequence: CASSLEPSYVEAFF. As DNA, the CDR3 is TGTGCCAGCAGCCTGGAACCCTCCTACGTTGAAGCTTTCTTT.

As concerns this clone: The same CDR3 also results from other DNA sequences found in this sample. J is TRBJ2-3 and V is TRBV5-1; the match to TRBD2 covers 11 bases. The ends lost 4 bases at V and 1 base at J; junction bases unmatched: 5. This CDR3 comprises 16 residues. CDR1 and CDR2 (germline): SGHRS, YFSETQ. CDR3 loop: CASSPGLAGGTDTQYF. Written as DNA, the CDR3 is TGCGCCAGCAGCCCAGGACTAGCGGGTGGCACAGATACGCAGTATTTT.

This chain connects TRBV5-5 to TRBJ1-2, with D uncertain. The CDR3 runs to 13 residues. V was pared by 0 bases and J by 4 bases, with 7 bases between. Germline CDR1 is SGHKS and CDR2 is YYEKEE (reference sequence). Written as DNA, the CDR3 is TGTGCCAGCAGCTTGGTCAGGTCCTATGGCTACACCTTC. Amino acid sequence: CASSLVRSYGYTF.

Here the CDR3 reads CASSLGGHSTDTQYF. The CDR3 DNA reads TGTGCCAGCAGCTTGGGCGGGCATAGCACAGATACGCAGTATTTT. This chain connects TRBV5-4 to TRBJ2-3, with D perhaps matching TRBD2 (5 bases). CDR1 is SGHNT and CDR2 is YYREEE in the germline V gene (reference sequence). The CDR3 consists of 15 residues. V dropped 0 bases and J dropped 0 bases, with 8 bases sitting between them.

This clone was picked up one time. The chain is built from TRBV18 and TRBJ1-3; 9 bases are shared with TRBD1. The CDR3 extends over 17 amino acids. Unmatched junction bases numbered 10, after V lost 4 bases and J lost 3 bases. From germline, CDR1 is KGHSH and CDR2 LQKENI. For the CDR3, the DNA is TGTGCCAGCTCACGGATCCGGGACAGGGAAATTGGAAACACCATATATTTT. Protein: CASSRIRDREIGNTIYF.

The gene calls are TRBV19 and TRBJ1-1; the D gene is possibly TRBD1 (5 bases). Trimming pared 6 bases from V and 8 bases from J, leaving 16 bases between. The CDR3 has 13 amino acids. CDR1 is LNHDA, CDR2 SQIVND, per germline (reference sequence). This chain's CDR3 is CASSPGPLQEAFF. CDR3 coding DNA: TGTGCCAGTAGCCCGGGACCCCTCCAGGAAGCTTTCTTT.

The chain employs TRBV20-1 and TRBJ1-2; D uncertain. This CDR3 spans 10 amino acids. The V and J ends lost 5 bases and 2 bases respectively, with 3 bases between them. Germline loops: CDR1 DFQATT, CDR2 SNEGSKA (reference sequence). In DNA, the CDR3 is TGCAGTGCTCAAAACTATGGCTACACCTTC. Translation: CSAQNYGYTF.